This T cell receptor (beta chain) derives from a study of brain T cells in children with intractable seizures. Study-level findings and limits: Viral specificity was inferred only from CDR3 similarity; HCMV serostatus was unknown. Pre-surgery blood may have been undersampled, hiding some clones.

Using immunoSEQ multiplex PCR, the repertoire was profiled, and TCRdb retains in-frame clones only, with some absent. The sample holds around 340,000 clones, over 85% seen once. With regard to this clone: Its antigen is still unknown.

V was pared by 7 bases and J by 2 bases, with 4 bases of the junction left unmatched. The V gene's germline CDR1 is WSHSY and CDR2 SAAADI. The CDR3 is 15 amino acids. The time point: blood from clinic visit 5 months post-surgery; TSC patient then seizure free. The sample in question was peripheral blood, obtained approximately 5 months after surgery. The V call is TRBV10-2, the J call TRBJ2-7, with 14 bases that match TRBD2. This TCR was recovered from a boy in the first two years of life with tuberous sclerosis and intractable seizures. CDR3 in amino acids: CASTGLAGETYEQYF. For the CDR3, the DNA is TGCGCCAGCACGGGACTAGCGGGAGAGACCTACGAGCAGTACTTC.